What follows are 17 T cell receptor beta chains derived from one specimen sequenced in a study of regulatory T cells in long-lasting Graves disease. The TCR beta library used iRepertoire HTBI primers with Arm-PCR amplification of CDR3. TCRdb recomputed calls from the multiplex PCR reads with MiXCR, one row per CDR3 protein. The top ten hold 23% of the sample, which has 350,000 to 500,000 distinct CDR3 sequences, roughly 15% seen once. Specified time point: newly diagnosed GD, antithyroid drugs for less than 3 months. There was RNA extracted from PBMCs, and the TCR library was made from it. The sample also formed part of further work on T cells in Graves' hyperthyroidism and ophthalmopathy.

This specimen consisted of peripheral blood mononuclear cells (PBMCs), obtained at new diagnosis, from a patient treated with antithyroid drugs. These receptor sequences come from a woman younger than 35 with Graves disease.

This clonotype came up many times. This chain links TRBV28 with TRBJ1-2; TRBD1 agrees at 11 bases. The V gene's germline CDR1 is MDHEN and CDR2 SYDVKM. J was trimmed by 5 bases and V by 1 base; bases with no gene match: 6. The CDR3 spans 16 residues. In DNA, the CDR3 is TGTGCCAGCAGTTTATTAGGGACAGGGGGTTTTTATGGCTACACCTTC. Translation: CASSLLGTGGFYGYTF.

This clonotype was counted ten times or more. This CDR3 is CASSPPPGNTIYF. In nucleotides, the CDR3 is TGTGCCAGCAGCCCCCCTCCGGGAAACACCATATATTTT. The genes are TRBV28 and TRBJ1-3; D is uncertain. Trimming pared 6 bases from V and 4 bases from J, leaving 10 bases between. Looked up from germline, CDR1 is MDHEN and CDR2 is SYDVKM. The CDR3 runs to 13 residues.

This clonotype was seen ten or more times. V is TRBV30 and J is TRBJ2-1; 8 bases align to TRBD2. The CDR3 runs to 13 residues. Germline CDR1 and CDR2: GTSNPN and SVGIG (reference sequence). After removal of 4 bases from V and 6 bases from J, the junction contained 5 bases not matched to a gene. CDR3 bases: TGTGCCTGGACAAACGGACTAGCCAATGAGCAGTTCTTC. The encoded protein is CAWTNGLANEQFF.

The CDR3 DNA is TGTGCCAGCAGCCAGTTTGATATGAAAATCCCCTATGGCTACACCTTC. This sequence encodes CASSQFDMKIPYGYTF. The rearrangement joins TRBV4-2 to TRBJ1-2; the D is unclear. The V and J ends lost 3 bases and 4 bases respectively, with 18 bases between them. The CDR3 consists of 16 residues. Germline assignment: CDR1 LGHNA and CDR2 YNFKEQ.

This clonotype was counted between two and nine times. In nucleotides, the CDR3 is TGTGCCAGCAGCTCCGGACTAGCGGGAGGATGGGAGACCCAGTACTTC. This gives the protein CASSSGLAGGWETQYF. The chain is built from TRBV5-5 and TRBJ2-5, with TRBD2 matching over 14 bases. With V trimmed by 3 bases and J by 5 bases, 6 bases remained unmatched. This CDR3 region has 16 residues. Germline values: CDR1 SGHKS, CDR2 YYEKEE (reference sequence).

The V gene is TRBV12-5, the J gene TRBJ2-1; 14 nucleotides line up with TRBD2. CDR1 LGHNT and CDR2 FRNRAP come from the germline V gene. The CDR3 is 16 amino acids. The V and J ends lost 0 bases and 5 bases, in that order; junction bases with no gene match: 0. The DNA for the CDR3 is TGTGCTAGTGGTTTGGTGACTAGCGGGAGGGACAATGAGCAGTTCTTC. Its protein product is CASGLVTSGRDNEQFF.

This clonotype was found a few times. The V call is TRBV6-2 or TRBV6-3, the J call TRBJ1-6; D call uncertain. CDR3 size: 19 residues. The V end was cut by 3 bases, the J end by 7 bases, with 25 bases between. Germline-derived CDR1 and CDR2 are MNHEY and SVGEGT. CDR3 nucleotides: TGTGCCAGCAGTTATAGTCCCAACGGGCCCAAAATCACGAATTCACCCCTCCACTTT. Its translation: CASSYSPNGPKITNSPLHF.

The table lists this clonotype with many counts. The chain employs TRBV28 and TRBJ2-7; the D gene is possibly TRBD1 (7 bases). Germline V gives CDR1 MDHEN, CDR2 SYDVKM. This CDR3 is 16 amino acids long. With 1 base removed from V and 4 bases from J, the gap between germline ends came to 17 bases. The CDR3 protein is CASSLSGGLVNYEQYF. For the CDR3, the DNA is TGTGCCAGCAGTTTATCAGGGGGACTTGTGAATTACGAGCAGTACTTC.

Ten or more counts support this clonotype. The chain combines TRBV27 with TRBJ1-2; TRBD1 agrees at 8 bases. Germline CDR1 MNHEY, CDR2 SMNVEV (reference sequence). The CDR3 consists of 17 residues. Trimming took 3 bases from V and 4 from J; bases not matched to a gene: 13. CDR3 DNA sequence: TGTGCCAGCAGTTTTTGGACAGGGAGGAATAATGCCTATGGCTACACCTTC. Its protein product is CASSFWTGRNNAYGYTF.

This clonotype was detected a few times. This chain joins TRBV5-1 and TRBJ2-3; 10 bases map to TRBD2. There are 15 residues in the CDR3. V trimming: 0 bases; J trimming: 6 bases; junction bases outside the gene matches: 4. The germline CDR1 and CDR2 sequences are SGHRS and YFSETQ. The CDR3 protein is CASSLGASGSDTQYF. The CDR3, as DNA: TGCGCCAGCAGCTTGGGGGCTAGCGGGAGTGATACGCAGTATTTT.

This rearrangement joins TRBV28 to TRBJ1-5; 9 bases line up with TRBD1. The CDR3 is 14 amino acids. The J segment lost 7 bases and the V segment lost 11 bases, leaving 12 bases of the junction unmatched. Germline values: CDR1 MDHEN, CDR2 SYDVKM. CDR3 loop: CAAAGTGSGQPQHF. In DNA form, the CDR3 reads TGTGCCGCGGCCGGGACAGGGTCAGGGCAGCCCCAGCATTTT.

The V call is TRBV29-1, the J call TRBJ2-1, with 9 bases fitting TRBD2. CDR1 is SQVTM and CDR2 is ANQGSEA in the germline V gene. Germline trimming cut 1 base from V and 8 bases from J; bases unmatched to any gene: 9. The CDR3 has 15 amino acids. CDR3 protein: CSVEGIGGRGYEQFF. CDR3 bases: TGCAGCGTTGAAGGGATCGGCGGGAGGGGCTATGAGCAGTTCTTC.

The genes are TRBV6-1 and TRBJ2-3; a weak D match, TRBD1 (5 bases). Germline assignment: CDR1 MNHNS and CDR2 SASEGT. This CDR3 spans 14 amino acids. Trimming took 3 bases from V and 2 from J, leaving 9 bases between them. CDR3 sequence: CASSEGLLTDTQYF. The CDR3, as DNA: TGTGCCAGCAGTGAGGGGCTCCTCACAGATACGCAGTATTTT.

This clonotype was counted many times. The V gene is TRBV29-1, the J gene TRBJ1-1; tentatively, D is TRBD1 (5 bases). The CDR3 is 12 amino acids. With 3 bases removed from V and 3 bases from J, the gap between germline ends came to 8 bases. Germline lookup yields CDR1 SQVTM and CDR2 ANQGSEA. The CDR3 DNA sequence: TGCAGCGTTGACGGGGGGGACACTGAAGCTTTCTTT. It specifies CSVDGGDTEAFF.

This clonotype was recorded at least ten times. The chain joins TRBV11-2 to TRBJ2-5, with no clear D. The CDR3 sequence is 14 residues long. With 6 bases removed from V and 1 base from J, the gap between germline ends came to 12 bases. The V gene's germline CDR1 is SGHAT and CDR2 FQNNGV. CDR3 loop: CASSFFVGQETQYF. The DNA of the CDR3 is TGTGCCAGCAGTTTTTTCGTCGGCCAAGAGACCCAGTACTTC.

V and J are TRBV29-1 and TRBJ1-1, with D tentatively TRBD1 (5 bases). V lost 4 bases to trimming and J lost 7 bases, with 10 bases between them. CDR1 and CDR2 (germline): SQVTM, ANQGSEA. The CDR3 is made up of 11 amino acids. As DNA, the CDR3 is TGCAGCGTTGGAAGGGGTGGTGAAGCTTTCTTT. Residues: CSVGRGGEAFF.

The CDR3 DNA sequence: TGTGCCAGTACGCGGCAGGGCCTTAGCACAGATACGCAGTATTTT. Its translation: CASTRQGLSTDTQYF. The rearrangement links TRBV19 to TRBJ2-3; the D gene is possibly TRBD1 (5 bases). The CDR3 length is 15 residues. Germline V gene lookup returns CDR1 LNHDA and CDR2 SQIVND (reference sequence). With 7 bases removed from V and 0 bases from J, the gap between germline ends came to 14 bases.